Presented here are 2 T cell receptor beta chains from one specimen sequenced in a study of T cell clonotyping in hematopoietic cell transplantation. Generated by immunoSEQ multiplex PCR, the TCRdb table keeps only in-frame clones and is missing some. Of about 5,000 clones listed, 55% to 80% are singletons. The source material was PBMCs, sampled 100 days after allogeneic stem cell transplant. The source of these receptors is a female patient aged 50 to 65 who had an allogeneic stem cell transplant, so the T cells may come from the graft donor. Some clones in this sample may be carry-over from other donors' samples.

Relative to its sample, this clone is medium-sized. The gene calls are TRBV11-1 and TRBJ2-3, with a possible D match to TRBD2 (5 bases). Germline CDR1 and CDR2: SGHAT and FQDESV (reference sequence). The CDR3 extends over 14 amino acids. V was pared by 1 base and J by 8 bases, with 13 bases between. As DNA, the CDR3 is TGTGCCAGCAGCTTAGAGAGGGCGGCCGGTACGCAGTATTTT. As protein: CASSLERAAGTQYF.

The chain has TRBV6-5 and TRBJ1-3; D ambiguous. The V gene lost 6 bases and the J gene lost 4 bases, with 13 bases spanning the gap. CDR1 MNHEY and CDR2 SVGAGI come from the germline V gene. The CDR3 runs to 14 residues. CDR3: CASRPTRPGNTIYF. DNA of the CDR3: TGTGCCAGCAGACCGACGAGACCAGGAAACACCATATATTTT.